This TCR beta chain emerged from a study of PD-L1 blockade in urothelial cancer. Trimming removed 2 bases from V and 2 bases from J; junction bases left unmatched: 12. Germline V CDR1 and CDR2: SGDLS, YYNGEE. This CDR3 is 17 amino acids long. TCRdb's copy holds only in-frame clones and misses some; the assay was immunoSEQ multiplex PCR. This table has 70,000 to 75,000 clones, 84% appearing once. Sequencing was performed on PBMCs, taken around atezolizumab (anti-PD-L1) treatment. This clonotype originated in a man aged 70 or older with urothelial cancer. The genes are TRBV9 and TRBJ1-2; TRBD1 matches 7 bases. CDR3 DNA sequence: TGTGCCAGCAGCGTTCTCGACAGGGCCCAAGGGAACTATGGCTACACCTTC. It is translated as CASSVLDRAQGNYGYTF. The full variable domain, with the rest looked up from reference TRBV9 and TRBJ1-2, is DSGVTQTPKHLITATGQRVTLRCSPRSGDLSVYWYQQSLDQGLQFLIQYYNGEERAKGNILERFSAQQFPDLHSELNLSSLELGDSALYFCASSVLDRAQGNYGYTFGSGTRLTVV.